This T cell receptor beta chain was found in a study of cytomegalovirus exposure and HLA in healthy donors. About this clone: The antigen remains unidentified.

Regarding the study as a whole: Per a later analysis, HLA-associated TCR beta chains showed more clonal expansion than other, equally common TCR beta chains.

PCR employed 60 Vbeta and 13 Jbeta primers. Clones were read by immunoSEQ multiplex PCR, and TCRdb kept only the in-frame ones, dropping some. The sample lists around 92,000 clones; about 80% were seen once. Trimming at V came to 0 bases and at J to 4 bases, leaving 6 bases not matched to a gene. The CDR3 length is 16 residues. Germline CDR1 SGDLS, CDR2 YYNGEE. The chain is built from TRBV9 and TRBJ2-3; 9 nucleotides agree with TRBD2. The specimen sequenced was PBMCs. The receptor's source is a female donor in good health and CMV-seropositive. The CDR3 nucleotides read TGTGCCAGCAGCGTAGGGGATAGCGGGAGACCAGATACGCAGTATTTT. It is translated as CASSVGDSGRPDTQYF.